This T cell receptor (beta chain) was identified during a study of OX40 agonist ivuxolimab in advanced cancers. Findings and caveats of the study: Clonal expansion was among the lowest in partial responders at 0.1-3.0 mg/kg, especially CD8+.

This CDR3 spans 14 amino acids. V was clipped by 3 bases and J by 4 bases; unmatched bases: 6. Germline CDR1 reads GTSNPN; CDR2 reads SVGIG (reference sequence). The repertoire was sequenced with immunoSEQ multiplex PCR; TCRdb's copy has only in-frame clones and lacks some. The table shows approximately 67,000 clones, with roughly 92% occurring only once. Details on this clone: The target antigen is unknown.

This clonotype was sampled from an adult with an advanced solid tumor such as melanoma, head and neck, liver or kidney cancer. Sequencing used CD4+ or CD8+ T cells sorted from blood, obtained in a trial of the OX40 agonist ivuxolimab. The chain carries TRBV30 and TRBJ2-1, with 7 bases that match TRBD1. CDR3 sequence: CAWRRQGTYNEQFF. CDR3 in DNA: TGTGCCTGGAGGCGACAGGGAACTTACAATGAGCAGTTCTTC.